This T cell receptor (beta chain) is from a study of T cell responses to AZD1222 COVID-19 vaccine. The method was immunoSEQ multiplex PCR; TCRdb's version includes in-frame clones alone and lacks a portion of them. The sample lists 150,000 to 200,000 clones; less than 95% were seen once. The CDR3 totals 13 residues. Germline V lookup: CDR1 GTSNPN, CDR2 SVGIG (reference sequence). V was pared by 5 bases and J by 4 bases, with 6 bases of the junction left unmatched. The chain employs TRBV30 and TRBJ2-7; 9 bases match TRBD1. The material sequenced was peripheral blood, taken on day 0 of AZD1222 vaccination. The clonotype originates from an adult in good health. The CDR3 loop reads CAWVRTGAYEQYF. The CDR3 DNA follows: TGTGCCTGGGTGAGGACAGGGGCGTACGAGCAGTACTTC.